The 20 T cell receptor beta chains listed next were all sequenced from one sample in a study of blood T cell repertoires in COVID-19. Assay: immunoSEQ multiplex PCR; the TCRdb copy retains only in-frame clones and omits some. This sample yields about 100,000 clones, of which around four fifths are seen a single time; roughly 13% belongs to the top ten. The specimen sequenced was peripheral blood. The receptors here all came from a man between 50 and 59 years old with active or convalescent COVID-19.

The chain links TRBV7-3 to TRBJ2-3; TRBD2 matches 11 bases. The CDR3 is 15 residues long. Germline V gene lookup returns CDR1 SGHTA and CDR2 FQGTGA. The J segment lost 4 bases and the V segment lost 5 bases, leaving 5 bases of the junction unmatched. The CDR3 DNA reads as TGTGCCAGCAGCAGAACTAGCGGGAGATCAGATACGCAGTATTTT. Protein sequence: CASSRTSGRSDTQYF. Filled out from reference TRBV7-3 and TRBJ2-3, the complete variable domain reads GAGVSQTPSNKVTEKGKYVELRCDPISGHTALYWYRQSLGQGPEFLIYFQGTGAADDSGLPNDRFFAVRPEGSVSTLKIQRTERGDSAVYLCASSRTSGRSDTQYFGPGTRLTVL.

This sequence joins TRBV29-1 and TRBJ1-4, with D uncertain. The V gene lost 6 bases and the J gene lost 0 bases, with 8 bases spanning the gap. The CDR3 covers 13 residues. From germline, CDR1 is SQVTM and CDR2 ANQGSEA. This chain's CDR3 is CSVSPATNEKLFF. CDR3 coding DNA: TGCAGCGTCTCACCGGCAACTAATGAAAAACTGTTTTTT.

This chain connects TRBV7-3 to TRBJ1-1, with 7 bases matching TRBD1. Germline V gene lookup returns CDR1 SGHTA and CDR2 FQGTGA. The junction had 6 bases not matched to a gene; V was cut back by 4 bases and J by 1 base. The CDR3 totals 15 residues. The CDR3 coding sequence is TGTGCCAGCAGCTCACCGGGGACAGCGAACACTGAAGCTTTCTTT. The encoded protein is CASSSPGTANTEAFF.

This clone is a singleton in its sample. Written as DNA, the CDR3 is TGTGCCAGCAGCTTGAGAGCAGATACGCAGTATTTT. This codes for CASSLRADTQYF. The chain is built from TRBV5-8 and TRBJ2-3; D remains ambiguous. V was pared by 1 base and J by 4 bases, with 4 bases between. The CDR3 has 12 residues. Germline lookup yields CDR1 SGHTS and CDR2 YDEGEE.

The CDR3, as DNA: TGCGCCAGCCACAGGGACCCCTACGAGCAGTACTTC. Protein sequence: CASHRDPYEQYF. The chain recombines TRBV5-1 with TRBJ2-7; possible D gene TRBD1, 6 bases. Germline V gives CDR1 SGHRS, CDR2 YFSETQ. The CDR3 spans 12 residues. Trimming left V 7 bases short and J 2 bases short, with 10 bases between. Variable domain in full (rest from reference TRBV5-1 and TRBJ2-7): KAGVTQTPRYLIKTRGQQVTLSCSPISGHRSVSWYQQTPGQGLQFLFEYFSETQRNKGNFPGRFSGRQFSNSRSEMNVSTLELGDSALYLCASHRDPYEQYFGPGTRLTVT.

This chain connects TRBV3-1 (or the pseudogene TRBV3-2) to TRBJ1-6, with 8 bases fitting TRBD1. Germline CDR1 is LGHDT and CDR2 is YNNKEL (reference sequence). V shed 4 bases, J shed 16 bases, and the junction held 3 bases outside the gene matches. This CDR3 is built from 11 residues. Written as DNA, the CDR3 is TGTGCCAGCAGCCCCCGGGACAGGCTCCACTTT. The encoded protein is CASSPRDRLHF.

To note about this clone: At one end the junction does not follow the germline gene, possibly because of a read error. The chain links TRBV5-1 to TRBJ1-1; the match to TRBD1 covers 7 bases. This CDR3 is 14 amino acids long. In germline, CDR1 is SGHRS, CDR2 YFSETQ. In DNA form, the CDR3 reads TGCGCCAGCAACTTGGACAGGCTGAACACTGAAGCTTTCTTT. Residues: CASNLDRLNTEAFF. Full variable domain (rest looked up from reference TRBV5-1 and TRBJ1-1): KAGVTQTPRYLIKTRGQQVTLSCSPISGHRSVSWYQQTPGQGLQFLFEYFSETQRNKGNFPGRFSGRQFSNSRSEMNVSTLELGDSALYLCASNLDRLNTEAFFGQGTRLTVV.

The chain recombines TRBV28 with TRBJ1-1, with TRBD1 identical over 9 bases. CDR3 size: 17 residues. Germline loops: CDR1 MDHEN, CDR2 SYDVKM. Losses at the gene ends were 6 bases for V and 4 bases for J; bases not matched to a gene: 15. The CDR3 protein is CASSPPWSADRGTEAFF. DNA for the CDR3: TGTGCCAGCAGCCCCCCATGGTCGGCGGACAGGGGCACTGAAGCTTTCTTT.

Only a few counts were recorded for this clone. The chain employs TRBV3-1 (or the pseudogene TRBV3-2) and TRBJ2-7; possible D gene TRBD2, 6 bases. Germline CDR1 LGHDT, CDR2 YNNKEL (reference sequence). The V end lost 4 bases, the J end lost 2 bases, and 18 bases lay between the germline ends. This CDR3 contains 16 residues. CDR3 sequence: CASSLLSGLLPYEQYF. CDR3 bases: TGTGCCAGCAGCCTCCTTAGCGGTCTTCTTCCCTACGAGCAGTACTTC.

This chain links TRBV18 with TRBJ2-3; 9 bases agree with TRBD2. Germline V CDR1 and CDR2: KGHSH, LQKENI. J was trimmed by 4 bases and V by 3 bases; bases with no gene match: 8. This CDR3 comprises 16 residues. The CDR3 spells CASSPKASGIADTQYF. Written as DNA, the CDR3 is TGTGCCAGCTCACCCAAAGCTAGCGGGATTGCAGATACGCAGTATTTT.

This clone was seen a few times. V is TRBV2 and J is TRBJ2-2; D is perhaps TRBD1 (5 bases). Germline loops: CDR1 SNHLY, CDR2 FYNNEI. The germline V and J ends were trimmed by 9 bases and 3 bases, with 14 bases remaining between them. The CDR3 totals 14 residues. The CDR3 DNA follows: TGTGCCAGTAACCTAGGGGTCGACACCGGGGAGCTGTTTTTT. It codes for CASNLGVDTGELFF.

The chain recombines TRBV11-2 with TRBJ2-2; 11 nucleotides align to TRBD2. The CDR3 extends over 19 amino acids. V shed 2 bases and J 5 bases; nucleotides not matched to a gene: 13. CDR1 is SGHAT and CDR2 is FQNNGV in the germline V gene. CDR3 DNA sequence: TGTGCCAGCAGCTTATCCCTAGCGGGAGGTCCTCGGGGGACCGGGGAGCTGTTTTTT. This codes for CASSLSLAGGPRGTGELFF.

The chain uses TRBV6-5 and TRBJ1-5, with 9 nucleotides matching TRBD1. CDR1 MNHEY and CDR2 SVGAGI come from the germline V gene. The CDR3 consists of 15 residues. The J segment lost 6 bases and the V segment lost 6 bases, leaving 9 bases of the junction unmatched. CDR3 sequence reads: CASRATGGEGQPQHF. The CDR3 DNA follows: TGTGCCAGCAGAGCAACAGGGGGCGAAGGTCAGCCCCAGCATTTT.

This chain links TRBV19 with TRBJ1-5; the D is unclear. The V end was cut by 5 bases, the J end by 8 bases, with 13 bases between. This CDR3 contains 13 residues. From germline, CDR1 is LNHDA and CDR2 SQIVND (reference sequence). The CDR3 coding sequence is TGTGCCAGTAGTCCGGTAACTCTTGAGCCCCAGCATTTT. Translation gives CASSPVTLEPQHF.

For this clone: The sample carries other DNA sequences with the same CDR3. The chain uses TRBV5-4 and TRBJ2-5, with 7 bases that match TRBD2. The V and J ends lost 0 bases and 2 bases, in that order; junction bases with no gene match: 4. The CDR3 has 15 residues. Germline loops: CDR1 SGHNT, CDR2 YYREEE (reference sequence). CDR3: CASSLAGRGQETQYF. CDR3 in DNA: TGTGCCAGCAGCTTGGCCGGGCGGGGGCAAGAGACCCAGTACTTC.

This chain uses TRBV19 with TRBJ2-7; D is ambiguous. This CDR3 contains 13 residues. CDR1 and CDR2 from the germline V gene are LNHDA and SQIVND (reference sequence). V lost 5 bases to trimming and J lost 1 base, with 9 bases between them. The CDR3 nucleotides are TGTGCCAGTAGTTGGGCAGGTTCCTACGAGCAGTACTTC. Translating it yields CASSWAGSYEQYF.

This clone was seen only a few times. This rearrangement joins TRBV21-1 to TRBJ2-1; TRBD1 is the table's D call, not checked against the DNA. TRBV21-1 is tagged as a pseudogene. The CDR3 runs 14 residues. Here the CDR3 DNA reads TGTGCCAGCAGCAAGGGCGTGTGGTACAATGAGCAGTTCTTC. This translates into CASSKGVWYNEQFF.

CDR3 bases: TGTGCCAGGGGGCGGACAGGGACGGGAGAGACCCAGTACTTC. It yields the protein CARGRTGTGETQYF. The rearrangement joins TRBV7-2 to TRBJ2-5, with 8 bases fitting TRBD1. There are 14 residues in the CDR3. V was pared by 9 bases and J by 4 bases, with 10 bases of the junction left unmatched. The germline V gene encodes CDR1 SGHTA and CDR2 FQGNSA.

The gene calls are TRBV28 and TRBJ1-2, with D perhaps matching TRBD1 (5 bases). The germline CDR1 and CDR2 sequences are MDHEN and SYDVKM. V lost 6 bases to trimming and J lost 9 bases, with 14 bases between them. This CDR3 spans 12 amino acids. The CDR3 protein is CASRGGMMRYTF. CDR3 in DNA: TGTGCCAGCAGGGGGGGGATGATGCGCTACACCTTC.

This clone came up a few times. A clone one base away is much larger, so this may be a read error. J is TRBJ1-2 and V is TRBV7-9; the match to TRBD1 covers 7 bases. CDR3 size: 16 residues. The V segment lost 3 bases and the J segment 7 bases; nucleotides outside the gene matches: 14. Germline V lookup: CDR1 SEHNR, CDR2 FQNEAQ (reference sequence). CDR3 DNA: TGTGCCAGCAGCTTTGGGGTTGGGCAGGGGGTCGGTGGCTACACCTTC. Protein: CASSFGVGQGVGGYTF.